This TCR beta chain emerged from a study of tumor and adjacent non-tumor tissue in lung cancer listed by TCRdb under 2018. A note on the overall study: Patients with adenocarcinoma (around 13), squamous cell carcinoma (2) and small cell lung cancer (1) were included in the cohort. Sequencing produced about 120,000,000 productive TCRbeta reads in total, an average of approximately 4 million reads per sample. Using bulk TCRbeta repertoires from roughly 14 lung cancer patients, the study set lung tumor tissue side by side with matched distant non-tumor lung tissue. TCRbeta CDR3 sequencing was performed on roughly 32 paired specimens, with one tumor sample and one normal lung sample collected per patient. The 15 enrolled patients, of whom around 10 were men and 5 were women, were aged roughly 31 to 80 years and were diagnosed with TNM stage I to III disease. Broader findings and caveats from the paper: Significantly higher TCR diversity (inverse Simpson) was observed in tumor tissue than in normal lung tissue (approximately 440 vs 150, P = 0.0075, Mann-Whitney U test). Only about 15 patients were in the cohort, and the authors stated that larger samples and more detailed clinical data are needed. TCR diversity was significantly higher in younger patients, and higher tumor TCR diversity was associated with shorter overall and disease-free survival. The top 100 clones made up a significantly larger cumulative share of the repertoire in normal lung than in tumor tissue. Because peripheral blood was not sequenced, the blood TCRbeta repertoires of the lung cancer patients in the study went unexamined. The sequencing platform is not named in the methods, and unique molecular identifiers are not mentioned.

Preparation of the library involved multiplex PCR. The sequencer listed for this sample is Illumina HiSeq 2500. Following protocols modified from ARM-PCR, the researchers constructed TCRbeta libraries through three rounds of nested PCR with primers (Table S4). PCR products of 200-500 bp were gel-excised and purified with the QIAquick gel extraction kit before sequencing. Turning to the authors' computational methods: Reads were cleaned using Trimmomatic, were merged into complete CDR3 sequences using FLASH, and were assigned to V(D)J germline segments using MiTCR. Clonal diversity was computed as the inverse Simpson's index with VDJtools. In-frame sequences without a premature stop codon were defined as productive reads. Clones were called with MiXCR by TCRdb after fastp trimmed the public reads at Q25, and only in-frame beta chains were retained. Identical CDR3 proteins give one entry, which carries the most common genes and DNA. In this record, the V and J calls reflect TCRdb's handling and not the investigators' own analysis. The sample profile shows 40,000 to 45,000 distinct CDR3 sequences; less than 70% of them were found once. Of the sample, around a fifth is held by the ten largest clones.

After removal of 0 bases from V and 2 bases from J, the junction retains 3 bases not matched to a gene. Taken from the germline V gene, the CDR1 and CDR2 loops are SGHRS and YFSETQ. The CDR3 contains 16 residues, cysteine and phenylalanine counted. Only CDR3 DNA remains: 48 bases, in frame from the first base. RNA was isolated from bulk, unsorted tissue, and RNA quality was assessed with a NanoDrop ND-1000 and an Agilent 2100. Normal lung samples were distant non-tumor tissue taken more than 3 cm from the tumor edge. Newly diagnosed lung cancer patients without prior chemotherapy who had been admitted for thoracic surgery in China between August and November 2014 were enrolled as donors. Anyone who had undergone radiotherapy or chemotherapy before, or who had another cancer at the same time, was left out of the study. Surgical tissue pieces of roughly 1-2.1 cm3 were preserved in RNAlater solution and stored at -80 °C until use.

This clonotype was seen ten or more times. The antigen it recognizes is unknown. Per-base quality was not reported, and no clone a single base away is much larger than it. The chain joins TRBV5-1 to TRBJ2-7, and TRBD2 matches 12 of the central bases. The source is a woman aged 40 to 55 with non-small cell lung cancer. The sequenced sample consisted of distant non-tumor lung tissue. In nucleotide form, the sequence is TGCGCCAGCAGCTTGGGCGCTAGCGGGGGGGCCTACGAGCAGTACTTC. It encodes CASSLGASGGAYEQYF.